This T cell receptor beta chain comes out of a study of T cell responses to AZD1222 COVID-19 vaccine. Study outcomes and limitations: Targets within unmutated variant regions were reportedly found for nearly half of spike-specific TCRs. Among those given AZD1222, only 6 or 7 were seropositive at baseline. Clonal diversity was possibly underestimated, and the donors were mostly white British, with more females. Samples come after the peak T cell response, not at day 14.

CDR3 length: 15 residues. CDR1 is MNHEY, CDR2 SVGAGI, per germline. With 6 bases clipped from V and 4 bases from J, the junction kept 11 bases outside the gene matches. This table comes from immunoSEQ multiplex PCR, and its TCRdb copy is limited to in-frame clones, with some not included. The data show around 130,000 clones, roughly 90% seen once. This clone came up once. The antigen remains undetermined. The receptor's source is an adult in good health. This chain links TRBV6-5 with TRBJ1-2, with 7 positions matching TRBD1. Sequences were derived from peripheral blood, sampled on day 0 of AZD1222 vaccination. CDR3 sequence (DNA): TGTGCCAGCAGGTCTCAACAGGGGAGTGGCTATGGCTACACCTTC. Translated: CASRSQQGSGYGYTF.